Listed here are 3 T cell receptor beta chains from one sample, sequenced in a study of a mutant IDH1 vaccine in newly diagnosed glioma. This sample's time point: week 23, last vaccination. Every vaccine dose comprised 300 ug of mutant IDH1 20-mer peptide plus topical imiquimod. Assay: immunoSEQ multiplex PCR; the TCRdb copy retains only in-frame clones and omits some. The data hold approximately 39,000 clones, with roughly 80% observed a single time. These TCRs' antigens remain unknown. The material was PBMCs, obtained from a glioma patient whose treatment included an IDH1 peptide vaccine. The receptor set was obtained from a man aged 35 to 55 with glioma.

The J gene is TRBJ2-7, the V gene TRBV4-3, with 7 positions matching TRBD2. V gave up 2 bases and J gave up 7 bases; unmatched junction bases: 11. This CDR3 comprises 15 residues. Germline-derived CDR1 and CDR2 are LGHNA and YSLEER. CDR3 in amino acids: CASSQSSGWPGEQYF. DNA for the CDR3: TGCGCCAGCAGCCAAAGTAGCGGGTGGCCGGGAGAGCAGTACTTC.

The gene calls are TRBV7-9 and TRBJ2-2; D unresolved. Germline CDR1 SEHNR, CDR2 FQNEAQ (reference sequence). V shed 6 bases and J shed 6 bases, with 8 bases lying between them. There are 12 residues in the CDR3. This CDR3 reads CASSPGPGELFF. The CDR3 DNA is TGTGCCAGCAGTCCGGGTCCCGGGGAGCTGTTTTTT.

The chain combines TRBV19 with TRBJ2-1; D ambiguous. From germline, CDR1 is LNHDA and CDR2 SQIVND (reference sequence). The CDR3 covers 16 residues. Between the trimmed V and J ends, which lost 5 bases and 5 bases, there was a span of 19 bases. The CDR3 nucleotides read TGTGCCAGTAGTTCGGCGGCTCCCCCCGCACACAATGAGCAGTTCTTC. Its protein is CASSSAAPPAHNEQFF.